The 19 T cell receptor beta chains presented below share a single source sample, sequenced in a study of T cells expressing NK-cell markers. Reanalyzing the 5' RACE reads, TCRdb keeps one entry per CDR3 protein, without DNA. This sample's table has roughly 160,000 distinct CDR3 sequences. The sample comprised blood T cells: a sorted CD56 or NKG2C T cell subset, CD4+ or CD8+ T cells, or bulk PBMC T cells (not recorded which). These receptors were taken from a man aged 18-69 years in good health.

This chain joins TRBV6-1 and TRBJ1-2. Per the germline V gene, CDR1 is MNHNS and CDR2 is SASEGT. The length of the CDR3 is 13 residues. The CDR3 sequence: CASGERANYGYTF.

J is TRBJ1-3 and V is TRBV11-3. The CDR3 length is 15 residues. Germline CDR1 is SGHNT and CDR2 is YENEEA. CDR3 sequence: CASSFDSAPGNTIYF.

This rearrangement joins TRBV30 to TRBJ2-7; TCRdb reports TRBD1, a call that lacks DNA to check it against. The CDR3 is 12 amino acids. Germline V CDR1 and CDR2: GTSNPN, SVGIG (reference sequence). The CDR3 reads CASGGRAYEQYF.

This CDR3 reads CASSGTRGGVEDTIYF. V usage is TRBV7-8 and J usage is TRBJ1-3. This CDR3 is 16 amino acids long. Germline lookup yields CDR1 SGHVS and CDR2 FQNEAQ.

The gene calls are TRBV2 and TRBJ2-7; without DNA, the TCRdb call of TRBD1 cannot be checked. Germline V gene data show CDR1 as SNHLY and CDR2 as FYNNEI. This CDR3 spans 16 amino acids. The CDR3 here is CASSTGRGTGGTEQYF.

The chain is built from TRBV2 and TRBJ2-5; TCRdb calls TRBD1, which cannot be checked without DNA. The CDR3 totals 15 residues. Germline assignment: CDR1 SNHLY and CDR2 FYNNEI. The CDR3 sequence is CASSDGGGVQETQYF.

This CDR3 is CASSQGDKHSYEQYF. The chain combines TRBV7-9 with TRBJ2-7; checking the TCRdb D call of TRBD1 is not possible without DNA. Per the germline V gene, CDR1 is SEHNR and CDR2 is FQNEAQ (reference sequence). The CDR3 covers 15 residues. Full variable domain (remainder filled in from reference TRBV7-9 and TRBJ2-7): DTGVSQNPRHKITKRGQNVTFRCDPISEHNRLYWYRQTLGQGPEFLTYFQNEAQLEKSRLLSDRFSAERPKGSFSTLEIQRTEQGDSAMYLCASSQGDKHSYEQYFGPGTRLTVT.

The gene calls are TRBV20-1 and TRBJ2-3; the D call from TCRdb, TRBD1, cannot be confirmed without DNA. The CDR3 extends over 22 amino acids. Germline CDR1 reads DFQATT; CDR2 reads SNEGSKA (reference sequence). CDR3 in amino acids: CSARAYPGADRGSSESTDTQYF.

This rearrangement joins TRBV19 to TRBJ2-2; TCRdb proposes TRBD1, but this gene call is untestable without DNA. Germline V gene lookup returns CDR1 LNHDA and CDR2 SQIVND (reference sequence). The CDR3 is made up of 16 amino acids. The CDR3 protein is CASSTYRGQNTGELFF.

The V call is TRBV27, the J call TRBJ2-2; TCRdb picks TRBD2, but there is no DNA to check that call. CDR1 and CDR2 (germline): MNHEY, SMNVEV (reference sequence). The CDR3 is made up of 19 amino acids. The CDR3 loop is CASSLGTSGGQQNTGELFF.

The rearrangement joins TRBV10-3 to TRBJ1-1; TCRdb's D call of TRBD1 is untestable without DNA. The CDR3 runs 17 residues. Germline CDR1 and CDR2: ENHRY and SYGVKD. This CDR3 reads CAISTPGGRDMNTEAFF.

The rearrangement joins TRBV7-8 to TRBJ2-5; with no DNA, the TCRdb D assignment of TRBD1 cannot be verified. CDR1 is SGHVS and CDR2 is FQNEAQ in the germline V gene. CDR3 length equals 15 residues. CDR3 region: CASSAWTGEQETQYF.

The gene calls are TRBV7-2 and TRBJ2-7; TCRdb calls TRBD2, which cannot be checked without DNA. Germline CDR1 and CDR2: SGHTA and FQGNSA. The CDR3 sequence is 14 residues long. CDR3 residues: CASSLASGGLGQYF.

The chain has TRBV4-1 and TRBJ1-6; TCRdb reports TRBD1, a call that lacks DNA to check it against. CDR1 and CDR2 (germline): MGHRA, YSYEKL. CDR3 length: 16 amino acids. CDR3 protein: CASSQEPGREFVPLHF.

V and J are TRBV20-1 and TRBJ2-1. The CDR3 loop spans 15 amino acids. The germline CDR1 and CDR2 sequences are DFQATT and SNEGSKA (reference sequence). CDR3 residues: CSARVGLSSYNEQFF.

This sequence joins TRBV6-4 and TRBJ1-5; TCRdb indicates TRBD1, and absent DNA this call remains unverified. The CDR3 has 14 residues. Germline CDR1 is MRHNA and CDR2 is SNTAGT. CDR3 in amino acids: CASSDAVTTGPQHF.

The chain couples TRBV5-1 to TRBJ2-1; TCRdb's assignment of TRBD2 cannot be checked, as there is no DNA. The CDR3 covers 18 residues. CDR1 SGHRS and CDR2 YFSETQ come from the germline V gene. The CDR3 reads CASSGRVLAGGPGNEQFF.

This chain uses TRBV7-2 with TRBJ2-1; the D gene TCRdb calls, TRBD1, cannot be checked with no DNA. Germline CDR1 and CDR2: SGHTA and FQGNSA. CDR3 length equals 15 residues. CDR3 region: CASSFGQGARNEQFF.

The rearrangement uses TRBV2 and TRBJ1-2. The CDR3 extends over 14 amino acids. Per germline, CDR1 SNHLY and CDR2 FYNNEI. CDR3 loop: CASSDGRINYGYTF.